This T cell receptor (beta chain) was sequenced for a study of blood T cell repertoires in COVID-19. This clone came up a few times. Researchers sorted participants into cohorts using their self-reported clinical history. TCRdb's table, derived via immunoSEQ multiplex PCR, lists solely in-frame clones and lacks some. Counted here are approximately 300,000 clones, roughly 90% occurring once; the ten biggest clones make up around a sixth. CDR3 size: 13 residues. Germline V gene data show CDR1 as MGHRA and CDR2 as YSYEKL. V was clipped by 0 bases and J by 5 bases, with 8 bases between them. The sequenced sample was PBMCs or T cells enriched from blood (not recorded which). The source of this sequence is a woman between 25 and 40 years old who had recovered from COVID-19. J is TRBJ2-7 and V is TRBV4-1; possibly TRBD2 for D (5 bases). The DNA for the CDR3 is TGCGCCAGCAGCCAAGATTGGAGGCACGAGCAGTACTTC. Its translation is CASSQDWRHEQYF.